This TCR beta chain stems from a study of a mutant IDH1 vaccine in newly diagnosed glioma. Germline CDR1 and CDR2: MDHEN and SYDVKM. V lost 2 bases to trimming and J lost 8 bases, with 7 bases between them. CDR3 length: 12 amino acids. The time point was: week 47, end of study. Every single dose of the vaccine, 300 ug of mutant IDH1 20-mer peptide, came with topical imiquimod. Donors harbored newly found WHO grade 3 or 4 IDH1-mutant, ATRX-lost astrocytomas. With regard to this clone: As yet, its antigen is unknown.

Some clones are missing from TCRdb's copy, which holds only in-frame ones; the method was immunoSEQ multiplex PCR. The sample lists tens of thousands of clones, roughly 84% occurring once. The rearrangement links TRBV28 to TRBJ1-5; no reliable D call. This receptor was obtained from a man aged 35 to 55 with glioma. The material was PBMCs, obtained from a glioma patient whose treatment included an IDH1 peptide vaccine. The CDR3 coding sequence is TGTGCCAGCAGTTTACGGTCCGAGCCCCAGCATTTT. Translated, it gives CASSLRSEPQHF.